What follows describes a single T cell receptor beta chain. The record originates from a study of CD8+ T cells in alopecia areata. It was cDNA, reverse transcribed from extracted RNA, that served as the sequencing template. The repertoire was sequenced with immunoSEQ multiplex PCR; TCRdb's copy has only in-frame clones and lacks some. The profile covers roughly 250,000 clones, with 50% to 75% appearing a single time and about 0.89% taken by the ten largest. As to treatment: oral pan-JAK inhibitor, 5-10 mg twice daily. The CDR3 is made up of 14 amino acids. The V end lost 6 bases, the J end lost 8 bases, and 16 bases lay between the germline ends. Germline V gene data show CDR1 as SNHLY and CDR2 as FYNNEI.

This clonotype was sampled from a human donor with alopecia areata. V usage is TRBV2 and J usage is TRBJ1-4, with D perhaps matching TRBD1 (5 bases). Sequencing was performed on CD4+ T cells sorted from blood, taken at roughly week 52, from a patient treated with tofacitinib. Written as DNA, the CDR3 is TGTGCCAGCAGGGAGCGGGGGAGAAGCGAAAAACTGTTTTTT. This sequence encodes CASRERGRSEKLFF.